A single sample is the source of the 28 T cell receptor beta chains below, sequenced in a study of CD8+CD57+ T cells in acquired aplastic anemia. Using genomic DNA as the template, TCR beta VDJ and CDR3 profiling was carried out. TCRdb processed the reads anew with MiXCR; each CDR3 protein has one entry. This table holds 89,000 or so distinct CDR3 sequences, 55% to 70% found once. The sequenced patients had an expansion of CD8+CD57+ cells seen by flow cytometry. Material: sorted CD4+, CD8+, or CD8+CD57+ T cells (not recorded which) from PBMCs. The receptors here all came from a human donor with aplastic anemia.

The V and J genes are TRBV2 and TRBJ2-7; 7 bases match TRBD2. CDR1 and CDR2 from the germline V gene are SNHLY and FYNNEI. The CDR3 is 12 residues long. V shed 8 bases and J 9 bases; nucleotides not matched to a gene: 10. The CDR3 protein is CASAKGWEGQYF. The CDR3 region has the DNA TGTGCCAGCGCCAAGGGCTGGGAGGGGCAGTACTTC.

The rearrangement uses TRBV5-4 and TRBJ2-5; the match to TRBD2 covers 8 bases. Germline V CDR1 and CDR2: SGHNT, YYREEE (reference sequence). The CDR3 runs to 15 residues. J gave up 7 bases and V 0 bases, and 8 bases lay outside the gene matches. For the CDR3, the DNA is TGTGCCAGCAGCTTGGATTTTAGCGGGATTGTGACCCAGTACTTC. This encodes CASSLDFSGIVTQYF. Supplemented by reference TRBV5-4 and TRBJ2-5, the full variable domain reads ETGVTQSPTHLIKTRGQQVTLRCSSQSGHNTVSWYQQALGQGPQFIFQYYREEENGRGNFPPRFSGLQFPNYSSELNVNALELDDSALYLCASSLDFSGIVTQYFGPGTRLLVL.

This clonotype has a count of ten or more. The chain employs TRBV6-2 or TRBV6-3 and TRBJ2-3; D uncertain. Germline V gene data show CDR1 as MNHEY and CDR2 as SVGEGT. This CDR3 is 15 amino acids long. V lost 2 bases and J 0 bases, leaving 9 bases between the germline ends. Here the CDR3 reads CASSYIDTSTDTQYF. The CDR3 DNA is TGTGCCAGCAGTTACATCGACACTAGCACAGATACGCAGTATTTT.

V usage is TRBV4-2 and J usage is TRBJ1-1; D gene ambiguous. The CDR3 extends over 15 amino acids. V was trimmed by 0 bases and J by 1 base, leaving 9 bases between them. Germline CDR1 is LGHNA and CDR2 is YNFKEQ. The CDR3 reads CASSQDSDSNTEAFF. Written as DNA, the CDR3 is TGTGCCAGCAGCCAAGATAGCGATTCGAACACTGAAGCTTTCTTT.

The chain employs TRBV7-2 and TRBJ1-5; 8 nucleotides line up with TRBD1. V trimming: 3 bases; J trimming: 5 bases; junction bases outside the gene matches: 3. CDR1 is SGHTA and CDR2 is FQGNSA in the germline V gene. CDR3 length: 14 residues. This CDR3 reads CASSLYRGDQPQHF. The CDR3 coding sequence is TGTGCCAGCAGCTTGTACAGGGGGGATCAGCCCCAGCATTTT. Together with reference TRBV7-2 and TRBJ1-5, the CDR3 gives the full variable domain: GAGVSQSPSNKVTEKGKDVELRCDPISGHTALYWYRQSLGQGLEFLIYFQGNSAPDKSGLPSDRFSAERTGGSVSTLTIQRTQQEDSAVYLCASSLYRGDQPQHFGDGTRLSIL.

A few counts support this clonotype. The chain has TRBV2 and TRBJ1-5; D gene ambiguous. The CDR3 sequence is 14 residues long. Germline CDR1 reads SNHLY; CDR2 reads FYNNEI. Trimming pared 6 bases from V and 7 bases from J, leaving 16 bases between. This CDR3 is CASREDGQKQPQHF. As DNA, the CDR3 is TGTGCCAGCAGGGAGGACGGTCAAAAGCAGCCCCAGCATTTT.

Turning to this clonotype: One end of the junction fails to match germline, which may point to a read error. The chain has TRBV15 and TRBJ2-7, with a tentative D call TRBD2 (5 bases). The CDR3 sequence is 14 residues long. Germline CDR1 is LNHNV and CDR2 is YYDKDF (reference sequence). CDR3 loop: CASSPYGNSYEQYF. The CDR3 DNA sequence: TGTGCCAGCAGCCCATACGGGAACTCCTACGAGCAGTACTTC.

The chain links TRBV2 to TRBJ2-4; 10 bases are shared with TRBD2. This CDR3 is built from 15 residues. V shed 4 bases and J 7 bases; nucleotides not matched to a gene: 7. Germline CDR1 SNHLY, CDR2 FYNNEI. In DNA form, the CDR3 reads TGTGCCAGCAGTGTAACTAGCGGGGTGGGGAACATTCAGTACTTC. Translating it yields CASSVTSGVGNIQYF.

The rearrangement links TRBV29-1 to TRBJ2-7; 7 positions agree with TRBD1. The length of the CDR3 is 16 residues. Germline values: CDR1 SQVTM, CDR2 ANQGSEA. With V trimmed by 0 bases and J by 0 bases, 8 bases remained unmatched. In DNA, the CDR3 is TGCAGCGTTGAAGATGAAGGGGGCCGGAGCTCCTACGAGCAGTACTTC. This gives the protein CSVEDEGGRSSYEQYF.

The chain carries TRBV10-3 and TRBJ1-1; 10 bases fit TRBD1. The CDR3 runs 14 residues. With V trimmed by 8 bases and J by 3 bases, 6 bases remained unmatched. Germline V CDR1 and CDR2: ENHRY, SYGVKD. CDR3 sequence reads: CAIVPGTGDTEAFF. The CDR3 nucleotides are TGTGCCATCGTCCCCGGGACAGGGGACACTGAAGCTTTCTTT.

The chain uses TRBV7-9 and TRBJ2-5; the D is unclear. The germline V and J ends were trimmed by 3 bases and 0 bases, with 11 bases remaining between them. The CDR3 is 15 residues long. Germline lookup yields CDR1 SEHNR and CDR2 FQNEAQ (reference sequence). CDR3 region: CASSLVTKYQETQYF. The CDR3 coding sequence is TGTGCCAGCAGCTTGGTAACCAAGTACCAAGAGACCCAGTACTTC.

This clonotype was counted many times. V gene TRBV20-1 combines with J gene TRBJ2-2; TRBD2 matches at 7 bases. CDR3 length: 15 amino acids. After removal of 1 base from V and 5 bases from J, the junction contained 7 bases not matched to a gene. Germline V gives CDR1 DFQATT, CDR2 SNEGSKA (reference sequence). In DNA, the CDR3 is TGCAGTGCTAGAGTGGGGGGGAGAGAGACCGGGGAGCTGTTTTTT. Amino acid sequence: CSARVGGRETGELFF.

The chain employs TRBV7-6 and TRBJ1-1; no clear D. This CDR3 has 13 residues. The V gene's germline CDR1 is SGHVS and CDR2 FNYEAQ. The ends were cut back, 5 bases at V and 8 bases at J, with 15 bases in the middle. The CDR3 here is CASSEYVRSEAFF. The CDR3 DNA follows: TGTGCCAGCAGCGAGTATGTGCGGAGCGAAGCTTTCTTT.

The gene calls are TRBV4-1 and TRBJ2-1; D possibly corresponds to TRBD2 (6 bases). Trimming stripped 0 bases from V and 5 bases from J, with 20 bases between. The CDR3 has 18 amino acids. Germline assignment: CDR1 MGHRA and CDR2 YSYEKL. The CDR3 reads CASSQDGGAPTTNNEQFF. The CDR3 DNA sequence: TGCGCCAGCAGCCAAGATGGAGGGGCCCCCACTACTAACAATGAGCAGTTCTTC.

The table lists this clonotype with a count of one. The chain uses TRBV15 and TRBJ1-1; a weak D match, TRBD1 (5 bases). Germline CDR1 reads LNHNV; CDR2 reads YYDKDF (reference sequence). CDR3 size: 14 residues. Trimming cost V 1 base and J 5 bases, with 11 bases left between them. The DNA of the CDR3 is TGTGCCACCAGCAGAGTGGGACGCGAGACTGAAGCTTTCTTT. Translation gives CATSRVGRETEAFF.

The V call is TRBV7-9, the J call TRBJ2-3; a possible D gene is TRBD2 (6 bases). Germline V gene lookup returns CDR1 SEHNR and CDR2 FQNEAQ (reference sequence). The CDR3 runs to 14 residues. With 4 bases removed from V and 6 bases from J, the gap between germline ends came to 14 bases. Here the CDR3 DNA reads TGTGCCAGCAGCTCGGGACTTGGGGAGGATACGCAGTATTTT. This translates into CASSSGLGEDTQYF. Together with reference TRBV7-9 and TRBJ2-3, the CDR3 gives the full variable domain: DTGVSQNPRHKITKRGQNVTFRCDPISEHNRLYWYRQTLGQGPEFLTYFQNEAQLEKSRLLSDRFSAERPKGSFSTLEIQRTEQGDSAMYLCASSSGLGEDTQYFGPGTRLTVL.

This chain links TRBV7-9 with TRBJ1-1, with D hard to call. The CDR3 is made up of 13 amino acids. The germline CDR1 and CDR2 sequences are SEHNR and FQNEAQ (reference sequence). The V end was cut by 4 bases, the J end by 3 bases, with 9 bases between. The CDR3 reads CASSSRRDTEAFF. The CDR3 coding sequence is TGTGCCAGCAGCTCCCGGAGGGACACTGAAGCTTTCTTT.

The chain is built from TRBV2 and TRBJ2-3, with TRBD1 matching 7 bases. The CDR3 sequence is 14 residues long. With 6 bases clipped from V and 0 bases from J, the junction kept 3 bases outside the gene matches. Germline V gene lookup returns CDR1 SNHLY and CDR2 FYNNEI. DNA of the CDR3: TGTGCCAGCAGATCGGGACAGAGCACAGATACGCAGTATTTT. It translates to CASRSGQSTDTQYF.

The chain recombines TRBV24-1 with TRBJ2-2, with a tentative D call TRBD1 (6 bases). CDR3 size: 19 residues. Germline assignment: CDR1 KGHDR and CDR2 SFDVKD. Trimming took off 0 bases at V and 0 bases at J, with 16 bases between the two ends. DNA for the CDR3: TGTGCCACCAGTGATTTGCCGTCCACCGGGACATCGAACACCGGGGAGCTGTTTTTT. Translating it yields CATSDLPSTGTSNTGELFF.

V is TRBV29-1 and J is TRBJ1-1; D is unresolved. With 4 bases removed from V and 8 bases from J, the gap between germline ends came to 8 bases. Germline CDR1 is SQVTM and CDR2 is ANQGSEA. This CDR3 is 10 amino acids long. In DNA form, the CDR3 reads TGCAGCGTTGGCAGGAAAGAAGCTTTCTTT. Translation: CSVGRKEAFF.

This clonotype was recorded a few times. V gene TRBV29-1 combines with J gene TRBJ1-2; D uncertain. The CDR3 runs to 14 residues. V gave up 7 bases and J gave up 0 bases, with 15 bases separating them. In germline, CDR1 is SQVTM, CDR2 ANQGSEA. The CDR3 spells CSAESGFPNYGYTF. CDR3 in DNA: TGCAGCGCGGAGAGTGGGTTCCCTAACTATGGCTACACCTTC.

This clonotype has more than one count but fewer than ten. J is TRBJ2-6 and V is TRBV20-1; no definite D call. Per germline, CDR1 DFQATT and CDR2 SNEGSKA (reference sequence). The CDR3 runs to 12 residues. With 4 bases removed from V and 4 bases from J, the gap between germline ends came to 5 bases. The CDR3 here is CSAKVGANVLTF. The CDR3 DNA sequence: TGCAGTGCTAAAGTCGGGGCCAACGTCCTGACTTTC.

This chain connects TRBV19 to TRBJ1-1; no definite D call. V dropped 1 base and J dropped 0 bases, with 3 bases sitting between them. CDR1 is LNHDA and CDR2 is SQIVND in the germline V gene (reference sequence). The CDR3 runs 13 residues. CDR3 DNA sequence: TGTGCCAGTAGTATAGGGATGAACACTGAAGCTTTCTTT. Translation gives CASSIGMNTEAFF.

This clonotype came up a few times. The CDR3 spells CASSEPDSNYGYTF. Written as DNA, the CDR3 is TGTGCCAGCAGTGAACCTGACAGTAACTATGGCTACACCTTC. The rearrangement links TRBV25-1 to TRBJ1-2; D perhaps matches TRBD1 (5 bases). With 2 bases removed from V and 1 base from J, the gap between germline ends came to 8 bases. Germline values: CDR1 MGHDK, CDR2 SYGVNS. The CDR3 totals 14 residues.

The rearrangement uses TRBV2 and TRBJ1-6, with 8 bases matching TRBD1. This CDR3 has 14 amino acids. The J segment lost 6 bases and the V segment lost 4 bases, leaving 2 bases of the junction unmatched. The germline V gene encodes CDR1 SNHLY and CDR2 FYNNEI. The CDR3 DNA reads TGTGCCAGCAGTGGGACAGGGACTAATTCACCCCTCCACTTT. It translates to CASSGTGTNSPLHF.

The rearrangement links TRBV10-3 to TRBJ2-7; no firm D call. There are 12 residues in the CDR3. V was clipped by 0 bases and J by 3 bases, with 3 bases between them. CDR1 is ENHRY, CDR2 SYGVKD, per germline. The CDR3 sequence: CAISESRYEQYF. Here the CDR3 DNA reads TGTGCCATCAGTGAGTCCCGCTACGAGCAGTACTTC.

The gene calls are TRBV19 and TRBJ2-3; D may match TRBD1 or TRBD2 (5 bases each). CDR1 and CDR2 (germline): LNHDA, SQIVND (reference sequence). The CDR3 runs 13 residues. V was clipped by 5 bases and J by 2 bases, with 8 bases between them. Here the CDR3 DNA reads TGTGCCAGTAGTGGGGGAAACACAGATACGCAGTATTTT. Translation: CASSGGNTDTQYF. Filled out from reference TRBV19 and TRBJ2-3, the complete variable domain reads DGGITQSPKYLFRKEGQNVTLSCEQNLNHDAMYWYRQDPGQGLRLIYYSQIVNDFQKGDIAEGYSVSREKKESFPLTVTSAQKNPTAFYLCASSGGNTDTQYFGPGTRLTVL.

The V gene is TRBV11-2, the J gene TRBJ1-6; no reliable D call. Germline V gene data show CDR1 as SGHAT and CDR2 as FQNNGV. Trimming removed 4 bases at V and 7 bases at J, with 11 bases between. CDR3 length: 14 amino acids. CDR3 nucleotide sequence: TGTGCCAGCAGCTCGGTCGGCCTGAATTCACCCCTCCACTTT. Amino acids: CASSSVGLNSPLHF.